The T cell receptor beta chain described here comes from a study of a mutant IDH1 vaccine in newly diagnosed glioma. The overall study: There were approximately 60% males and roughly 40% females among treated patients, whose mean age was about 40 years. Prior therapy was radiotherapy, temozolomide, or both; most received both.

There are 16 residues in the CDR3. Trimming pared 8 bases from V and 2 bases from J, leaving 22 bases between. CDR1 and CDR2 from the germline V gene are MNHEY and SMNVEV (reference sequence). Repertoires were generated with immunoSEQ multiplex PCR, while TCRdb's copy carries only in-frame clones and drops some. The sample lists 50,000 to 70,000 clones, approximately 80% occurring once. About this clone itself: What it binds is not known.

The time point: week 35, safety follow-up. Each dose of the vaccine consisted of 300 ug of mutant IDH1 20-mer peptide, with topical imiquimod. Patients carried new grade 3 or 4 IDH1-mutant astrocytomas lacking nuclear ATRX. The sample was PBMCs, taken from a glioma patient whose treatment included an IDH1 peptide vaccine. The chain recombines TRBV27 with TRBJ2-7, with D perhaps given as TRBD1 or TRBD2 (5 bases each). The TCR sequence derives from a man younger than 45 with glioma. CDR3 DNA: TGTGCCAGCTCATGGAGAGGGGCCCTCTCCACCTACGAGCAGTACTTC. It yields the protein CASSWRGALSTYEQYF.